This section outlines one TCR beta chain sequence together with its context. V was cut by 4 bases and J by 0 bases, with 13 bases left in between. The germline V gene has CDR1 SGHRS and CDR2 YFSETQ. The CDR3 loop spans 15 amino acids. This entry belongs to a study of Ad26.COV2.S vaccination and SARS-CoV-2 variants. Indicated treatment: some 20 received Ad26.COV2.S at low or high dose, single or two shots; five or six received placebo; per-sample allocation not given. Following the first vaccine or placebo injection, samples were taken on day 63. Donation was by an adult aged 18-55 years who was in Boston. TCRdb's copy holds only in-frame clones and misses some; the assay was immunoSEQ multiplex PCR. Of over 350,000 clones detected, about nine tenths appear once; the ten largest clones hold more than 3%.

Sequences were derived from peripheral blood, sampled in a trial of Ad26.COV2.S vaccine versus placebo. The J gene is TRBJ2-5, the V gene TRBV5-1; D may be TRBD1 (5 bases). This clonotype was obtained from a person aged 18-60 years who received the Ad26.COV2.S COVID-19 vaccine or a placebo. As DNA, the CDR3 is TGCGCCAGCAGCAACCACCTGGGGCACCAAGAGACCCAGTACTTC. Its translation is CASSNHLGHQETQYF.